This is a list of T cell receptor beta chains from one sample in a study of shared clonotypes between healthy human individuals. The method was immunoSEQ multiplex PCR; TCRdb's version includes in-frame clones alone and lacks a portion of them. This sample has some 2 million clones, with roughly 94% found just once. Material: naive CD8+ T cells sorted from blood. All receptors come from a young man in good health. Each CDR3 is given with its conserved first and last residue. A D gene is named only where the DNA matches it firmly. Clone size, where shown, is once, few, many, or a class for clones that have expanded.

j_call clone_size cdr3_length v_call d_call cdr3_aa cdr3_nt
TRBJ2-7 NA 18 TRBV15 TRBD2 CATSRDVGLAGDFYEQYF TGTGCCACCAGCAGAGATGTGGGACTAGCGGGGGACTTTTACGAGCAGTACTTC
TRBJ2-7 NA 13 TRBV5-4 NA CASSLQGSHEQYF TGTGCCAGCAGCTTGCAAGGGTCCCACGAGCAGTACTTC
TRBJ2-7 once 14 TRBV6-1 NA CASSEVGGTYEQYF TGTGCCAGCAGTGAAGTTGGGGGTACCTACGAGCAGTACTTC
TRBJ2-3 NA 15 TRBV10-1 TRBD2 CASSDASGGVDTQYF TGCGCCAGCAGTGATGCTAGCGGGGGGGTCGATACGCAGTATTTT
TRBJ2-7 NA 13 TRBV7-2 NA CASSLLDNYEQYF TGTGCCAGCAGCTTGCTAGACAATTACGAGCAGTACTTC
TRBJ2-1 NA 15 TRBV7-8 NA CASILGGGTYNEQFF TGTGCCAGCATTCTAGGGGGTGGGACTTACAATGAGCAGTTCTTC
TRBJ2-6 NA 15 TRBV6-5 NA CASSYSRGDTNVLTF TGTGCCAGCAGTTACTCGAGGGGGGATACCAACGTCCTGACTTTC
TRBJ2-1 NA 16 TRBV11-2 TRBD1 CASSLPTGQDYNEQFF TGTGCCAGCAGCTTACCCACGGGACAGGACTACAATGAGCAGTTCTTC
TRBJ2-1 NA 17 TRBV5-6 TRBD2 CASSFPSGFGSHNEQFF TGTGCCAGCAGCTTTCCTAGCGGGTTTGGTTCCCACAATGAGCAGTTCTTC
TRBJ1-1 NA 15 TRBV11-2 TRBD1 CASSFHRGSLSEAFF TGTGCCAGCAGCTTCCACAGGGGGTCTCTTTCTGAAGCTTTCTTT
TRBJ2-1 NA 14 TRBV30 TRBD1 CARTGTGGRDEQFF TGTGCCCGAACCGGGACAGGGGGCCGGGATGAGCAGTTCTTC
TRBJ2-3 NA 16 TRBV6-5 TRBD1 CASSYSPGGASDTQYF TGTGCCAGCAGTTACTCTCCAGGGGGCGCATCAGATACGCAGTATTTT
TRBJ2-3 NA 15 TRBV7-2 TRBD2 CASSFPLAGADTQYF TGTGCCAGCAGCTTCCCACTAGCGGGAGCAGATACGCAGTATTTT
TRBJ2-7 NA 17 TRBV28 TRBD1 CASSLSGWAGGNYEQYF TGTGCCAGCAGTTTAAGCGGTTGGGCAGGGGGCAACTACGAGCAGTACTTC
TRBJ1-2 NA 13 TRBV27 NA CASSNTGSYGYTF TGTGCCAGCAGTAATACGGGGAGCTATGGCTACACCTTC
TRBJ2-5 NA 14 TRBV27 NA CASSLLGHGETQYF TGTGCCAGCAGTTTACTAGGGCACGGAGAGACCCAGTACTTC
TRBJ2-1 NA 16 TRBV7-9 TRBD2 CASSYQLAGPYNEQFF TGTGCCAGCAGCTACCAACTAGCGGGGCCATACAATGAGCAGTTCTTC
TRBJ1-2 NA 16 TRBV18 TRBD1 CASSEAGGRLNYGYTF TGTGCCAGCTCAGAAGCAGGGGGCCGCCTTAACTATGGCTACACCTTC
TRBJ2-1 NA 15 TRBV10-3 TRBD2 CAISVAGGLYNEQFF TGTGCCATCAGTGTAGCGGGGGGACTCTACAATGAGCAGTTCTTC
TRBJ2-1 NA 13 TRBV6-5 NA CASSYSNGGEQFF TGTGCCAGCAGTTACTCGAATGGCGGTGAGCAGTTCTTC
TRBJ2-7 NA 15 TRBV11-3 NA CASSWGRGPSYEQYF TGTGCCAGCAGCTGGGGTAGGGGACCTTCCTACGAGCAGTACTTC
TRBJ2-3 NA 16 TRBV28 NA CASSLPTGTSTDTQYF TGTGCCAGCAGTTTACCGACAGGGACTAGCACAGATACGCAGTATTTT
TRBJ2-7 once 16 TRBV2 NA CASSGDGTDGSYEQYF TGTGCCAGCAGTGGGGATGGGACGGATGGTTCCTACGAGCAGTACTTC
TRBJ1-1 NA 13 TRBV25-1 TRBD1 CASRKRIQGEAFF TGTGCCAGCAGAAAAAGAATACAGGGGGAAGCTTTCTTT
TRBJ2-7 NA 14 TRBV27 NA CASSLIGLSYEQYF TGTGCCAGCAGTTTAATCGGTTTATCCTACGAGCAGTACTTC
TRBJ1-2 NA 13 TRBV27 TRBD1 CASRIQGGDGYTF TGTGCCAGCAGGATACAGGGGGGGGATGGCTACACCTTC
TRBJ2-2 NA 16 TRBV7-9 NA CASSAVTGIGAGELFF TGTGCCAGCAGCGCTGTTACCGGGATAGGCGCCGGGGAGCTGTTTTTT
TRBJ1-2 NA 15 TRBV19 TRBD1 CASSLTTGNNYGYTF TGTGCCAGTAGTTTGACGACAGGGAATAACTATGGCTACACCTTC
TRBJ2-7 NA 13 TRBV6-1 TRBD1 CAIGTVGNPKQYF TGTGCCATCGGGACAGTAGGGAACCCGAAGCAGTACTTC
TRBJ2-3 NA 14 TRBV19 NA CASSIGPGTDTQYF TGTGCCAGTAGTATAGGACCGGGAACAGATACGCAGTATTTT
TRBJ1-6 NA 13 TRBV28 NA CASSLTLNSPLHF TGTGCCAGCAGTTTAACCCTAAATTCACCCCTCCACTTT
TRBJ1-2 NA 14 TRBV4-1 NA CASSQDRGLWGYTF TGCGCCAGCAGCCAAGATCGAGGGCTATGGGGCTACACCTTC
TRBJ1-5 NA 12 TRBV27 NA CASSFLNQPQHF TGTGCCAGCAGTTTTCTAAATCAGCCCCAGCATTTT
TRBJ2-7 NA 16 TRBV5-1 NA CASSLVAETPPYEQYF TGCGCCAGCAGCTTGGTGGCAGAGACACCCCCCTACGAGCAGTACTTC
TRBJ2-7 NA 15 TRBV7-6 NA CASSLGRGDTYEQYF TGTGCCAGCAGCTTAGGAAGGGGGGACACCTACGAGCAGTACTTC
TRBJ2-5 NA 13 TRBV5-6 NA CASSLGGVETQYF TGTGCCAGCAGCTTGGGTGGGGTGGAGACCCAGTACTTC
TRBJ2-7 NA 14 TRBV4-1 NA CASSQLVFSYEQYF TGCGCCAGCAGCCAACTAGTGTTCTCCTACGAGCAGTACTTC
TRBJ2-1 NA 12 TRBV29-1 TRBD1 CSVSTGGPTGVF TGCAGCGTCTCGACAGGGGGGCCCACCGGGGTCTTC